This T cell receptor (beta chain) emerged from a study of radiotherapy plus CTLA-4 blockade in lung cancer. Overall study context: Objective responses were observed in less than 20% of patients, and disease control was achieved by about 30%.

Study-wide points: TCR clones of tumor origin grew in blood after radiotherapy plus ipilimumab.

Concerning this clone itself: The antigen is unknown.

The CDR3 is 11 amino acids. Germline V CDR1 and CDR2: LNHDA, SQIVND (reference sequence). J lost 3 bases, V lost 10 bases, and 2 bases had no gene match. Sequenced by immunoSEQ multiplex PCR; TCRdb stores in-frame clones only, minus some. The repertoire holds about 49,000 clones, around 83% seen once, with 25% to 30% in the top ten. The chain couples TRBV19 to TRBJ2-7, with 8 bases fitting TRBD1. The sequence was collected from a human donor with non-small cell lung cancer whose response to radiotherapy plus ipilimumab could not be evaluated. This material consisted of peripheral blood, taken from a patient treated with radiotherapy plus ipilimumab. The CDR3 DNA reads TGTGCCACCGGACAGGGCTACGAGCAGTACTTC. This translates into CATGQGYEQYF. Full variable domain (remainder filled in from reference TRBV19 and TRBJ2-7): DGGITQSPKYLFRKEGQNVTLSCEQNLNHDAMYWYRQDPGQGLRLIYYSQIVNDFQKGDIAEGYSVSREKKESFPLTVTSAQKNPTAFYLCATGQGYEQYFGPGTRLTVT.